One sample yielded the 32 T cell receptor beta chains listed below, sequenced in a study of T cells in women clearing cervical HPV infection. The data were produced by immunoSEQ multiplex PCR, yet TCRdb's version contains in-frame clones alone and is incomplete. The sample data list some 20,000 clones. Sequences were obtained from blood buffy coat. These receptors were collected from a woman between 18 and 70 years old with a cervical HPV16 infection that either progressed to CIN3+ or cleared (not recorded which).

The part of the CDR3 DNA that was read is TGTGCCAGCTCACCACCGGGCCGGACAATGAACAATGAG. This encodes CASSPPGRTMNNE. From start to end, the CDR3 is CASSPPGRTMNNEQFF. This chain connects TRBV18 to TRBJ2-1; D perhaps matches TRBD1 (5 bases). The observed sequence ends 3 residues before the CDR3 terminus, with the missing tail filled in from the germline J gene. The length of the CDR3 is 16 residues. The germline V and J ends were trimmed by 0 bases and 5 bases, with 14 bases remaining between them. Germline values: CDR1 KGHSH, CDR2 LQKENI.

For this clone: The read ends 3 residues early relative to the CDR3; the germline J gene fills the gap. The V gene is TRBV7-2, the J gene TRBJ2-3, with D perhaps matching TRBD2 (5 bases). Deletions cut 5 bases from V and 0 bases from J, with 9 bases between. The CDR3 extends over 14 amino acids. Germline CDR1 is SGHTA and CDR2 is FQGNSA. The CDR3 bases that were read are TGTGCCAGCAGCCAACTAGGGAGCACAGATACG. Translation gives CASSQLGSTDT. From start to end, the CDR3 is CASSQLGSTDTQYF.

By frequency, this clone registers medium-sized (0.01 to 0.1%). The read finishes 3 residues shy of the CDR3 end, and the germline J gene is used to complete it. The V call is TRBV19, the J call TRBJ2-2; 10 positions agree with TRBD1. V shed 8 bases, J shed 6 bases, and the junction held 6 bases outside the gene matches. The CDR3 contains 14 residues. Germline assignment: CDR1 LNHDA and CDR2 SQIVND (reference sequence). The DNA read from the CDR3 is TGTGCCAGTCGTGGGACAGGGGTTGCCGGGGAG. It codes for CASRGTGVAGE. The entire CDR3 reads CASRGTGVAGELFF.

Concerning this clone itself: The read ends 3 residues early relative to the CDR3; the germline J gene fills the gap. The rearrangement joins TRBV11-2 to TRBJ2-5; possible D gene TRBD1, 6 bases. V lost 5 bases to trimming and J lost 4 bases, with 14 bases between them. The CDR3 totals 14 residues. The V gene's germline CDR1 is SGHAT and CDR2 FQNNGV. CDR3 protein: CASSRKQGRETQYF. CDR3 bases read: TGTGCCAGCAGCCGGAAACAGGGAAGAGAGACC.

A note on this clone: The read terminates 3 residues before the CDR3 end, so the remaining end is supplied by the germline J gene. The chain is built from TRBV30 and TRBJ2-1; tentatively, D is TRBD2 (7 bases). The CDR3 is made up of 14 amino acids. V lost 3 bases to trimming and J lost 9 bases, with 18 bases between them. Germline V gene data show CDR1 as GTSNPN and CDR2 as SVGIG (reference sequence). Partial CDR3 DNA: TGTGCCTGGAGCCGGGGGGCCGAGAGCGGTGAG. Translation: CAWSRGAESGE. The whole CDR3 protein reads CAWSRGAESGEQFF.

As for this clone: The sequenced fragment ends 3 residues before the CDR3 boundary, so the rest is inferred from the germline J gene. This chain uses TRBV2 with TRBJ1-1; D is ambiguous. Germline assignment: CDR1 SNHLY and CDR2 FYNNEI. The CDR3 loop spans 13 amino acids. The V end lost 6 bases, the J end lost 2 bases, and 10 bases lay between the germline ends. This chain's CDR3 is CASRVNLNTEAFF. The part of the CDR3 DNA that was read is TGTGCCAGCAGAGTAAACTTAAACACTGAA.

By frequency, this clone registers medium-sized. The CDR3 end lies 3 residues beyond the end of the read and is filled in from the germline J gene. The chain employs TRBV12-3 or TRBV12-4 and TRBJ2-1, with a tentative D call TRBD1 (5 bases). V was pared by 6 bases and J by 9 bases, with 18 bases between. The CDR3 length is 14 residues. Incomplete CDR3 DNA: TGTGCCAGCAGGAGTAGTCTCGCTCAGGGTGAG. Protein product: CASRSSLAQGE. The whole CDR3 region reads CASRSSLAQGEQFF.

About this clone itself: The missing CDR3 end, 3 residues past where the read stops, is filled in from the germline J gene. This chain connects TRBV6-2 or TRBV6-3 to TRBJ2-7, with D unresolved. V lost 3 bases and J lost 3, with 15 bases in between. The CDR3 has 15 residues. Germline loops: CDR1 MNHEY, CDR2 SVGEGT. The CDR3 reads CASSYRQANLYEQYF. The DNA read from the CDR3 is TGTGCCAGCAGTTATCGGCAGGCGAATCTCTACGAG.

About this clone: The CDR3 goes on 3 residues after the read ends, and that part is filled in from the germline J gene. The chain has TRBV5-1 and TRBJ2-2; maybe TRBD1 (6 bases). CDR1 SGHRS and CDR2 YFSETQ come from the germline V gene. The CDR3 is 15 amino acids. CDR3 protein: CASSASGATNEKLFF. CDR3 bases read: TGCGCCAGCAGCGCCTCAGGGGCAACTAATGAAAAG.

The CDR3 loop is CSARPGQGDTDTQYF. CDR3 bases read: TGCAGTGCTAGACCAGGACAGGGTGACACAGATACG. The chain has TRBV20-1 and TRBJ2-3; 8 bases fit TRBD1. The observed sequence ends 3 residues before the CDR3 terminus, with the missing tail filled in from the germline J gene. This CDR3 contains 15 residues. Looked up from germline, CDR1 is DFQATT and CDR2 is SNEGSKA (reference sequence). V shed 2 bases, J shed 2 bases, and the junction held 6 bases outside the gene matches.

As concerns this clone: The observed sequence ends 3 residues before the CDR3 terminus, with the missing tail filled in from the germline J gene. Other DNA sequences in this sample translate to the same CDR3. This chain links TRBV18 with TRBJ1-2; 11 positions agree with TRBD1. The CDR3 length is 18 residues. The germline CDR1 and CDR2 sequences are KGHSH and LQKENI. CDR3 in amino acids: CASSPRTGGAGSTDTYTF. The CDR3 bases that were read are TGTGCCAGCTCCCCCCGGACAGGGGGCGCGGGGAGCACAGATACC.

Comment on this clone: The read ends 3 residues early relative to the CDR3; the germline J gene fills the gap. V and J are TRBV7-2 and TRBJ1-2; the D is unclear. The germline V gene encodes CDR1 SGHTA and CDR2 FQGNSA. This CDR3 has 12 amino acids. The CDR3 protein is CASSSFTDTYTF. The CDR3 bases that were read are TGTGCCAGCAGCAGTTTTACAGATACC.

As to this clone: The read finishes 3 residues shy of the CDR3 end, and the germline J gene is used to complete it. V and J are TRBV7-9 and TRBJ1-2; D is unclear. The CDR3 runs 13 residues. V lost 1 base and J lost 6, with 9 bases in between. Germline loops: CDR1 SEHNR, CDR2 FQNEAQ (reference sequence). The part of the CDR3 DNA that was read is TGTGCCAGCAGCTTAGGAGGGCACCATGGC. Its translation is CASSLGGHHG. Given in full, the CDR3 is CASSLGGHHGYTF. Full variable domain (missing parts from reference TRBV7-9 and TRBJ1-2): DTGVSQNPRHKITKRGQNVTFRCDPISEHNRLYWYRQTLGQGPEFLTYFQNEAQLEKSRLLSDRFSAERPKGSFSTLEIQRTEQGDSAMYLCASSLGGHHGYTFGSGTRLTVV.

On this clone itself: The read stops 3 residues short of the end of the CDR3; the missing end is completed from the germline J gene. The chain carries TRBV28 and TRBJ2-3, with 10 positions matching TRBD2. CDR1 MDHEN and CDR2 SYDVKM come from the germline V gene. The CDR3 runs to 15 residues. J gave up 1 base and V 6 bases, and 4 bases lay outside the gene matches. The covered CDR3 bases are TGTGCCAGCAGGAGTCTAGCGGGAGGCACAGATACG. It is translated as CASRSLAGGTDT. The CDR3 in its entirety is CASRSLAGGTDTQYF.

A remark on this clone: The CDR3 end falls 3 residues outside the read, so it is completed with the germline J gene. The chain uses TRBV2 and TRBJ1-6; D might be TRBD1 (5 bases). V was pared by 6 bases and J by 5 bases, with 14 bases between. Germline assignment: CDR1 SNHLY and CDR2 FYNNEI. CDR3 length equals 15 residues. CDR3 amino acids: CASSRRTLNNSPLHF. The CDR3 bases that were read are TGTGCCAGCAGCCGAAGGACACTCAATAATTCACCC.

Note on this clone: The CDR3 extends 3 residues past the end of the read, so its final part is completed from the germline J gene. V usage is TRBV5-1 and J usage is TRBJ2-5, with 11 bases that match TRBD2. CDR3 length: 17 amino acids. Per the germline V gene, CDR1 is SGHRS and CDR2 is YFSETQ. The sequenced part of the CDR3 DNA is TGCGCCAGCAGCCCGGGACTAGCGGTGATTAGCACAGATACC. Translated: CASSPGLAVISTDT. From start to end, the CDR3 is CASSPGLAVISTDTQYF.

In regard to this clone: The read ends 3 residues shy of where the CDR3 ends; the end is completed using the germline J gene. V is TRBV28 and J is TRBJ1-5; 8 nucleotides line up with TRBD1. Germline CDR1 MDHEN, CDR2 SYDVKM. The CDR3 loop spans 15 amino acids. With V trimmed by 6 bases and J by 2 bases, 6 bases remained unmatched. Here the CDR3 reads CASRTTGEGNQPQHF. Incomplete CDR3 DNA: TGTGCCAGCAGGACGACAGGGGAGGGCAATCAGCCC.

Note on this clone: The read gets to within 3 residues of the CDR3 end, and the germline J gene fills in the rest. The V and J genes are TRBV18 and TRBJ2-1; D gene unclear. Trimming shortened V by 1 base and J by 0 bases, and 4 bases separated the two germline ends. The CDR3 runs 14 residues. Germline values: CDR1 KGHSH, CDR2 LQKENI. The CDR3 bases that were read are TGTGCCAGCTCACCACTAGCCTCCTACAATGAG. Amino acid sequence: CASSPLASYNE. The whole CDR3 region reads CASSPLASYNEQFF.

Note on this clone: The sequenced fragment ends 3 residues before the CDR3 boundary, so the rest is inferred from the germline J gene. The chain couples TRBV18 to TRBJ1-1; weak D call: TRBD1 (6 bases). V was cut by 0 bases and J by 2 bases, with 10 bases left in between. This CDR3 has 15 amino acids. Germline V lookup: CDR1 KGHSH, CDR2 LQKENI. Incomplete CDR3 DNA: TGTGCCAGCTCACCACCGCGGACAGCAAACACTGAA. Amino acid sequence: CASSPPRTANTE. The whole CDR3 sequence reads CASSPPRTANTEAFF.

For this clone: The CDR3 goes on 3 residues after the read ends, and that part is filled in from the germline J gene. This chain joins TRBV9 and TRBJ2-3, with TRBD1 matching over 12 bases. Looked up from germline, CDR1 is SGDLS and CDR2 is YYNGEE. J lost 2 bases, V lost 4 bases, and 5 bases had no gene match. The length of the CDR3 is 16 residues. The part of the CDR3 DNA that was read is TGTGCCAGCAGCCCCGGGACAGGGGGCAACACAGATACG. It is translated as CASSPGTGGNTDT. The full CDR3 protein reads CASSPGTGGNTDTQYF.

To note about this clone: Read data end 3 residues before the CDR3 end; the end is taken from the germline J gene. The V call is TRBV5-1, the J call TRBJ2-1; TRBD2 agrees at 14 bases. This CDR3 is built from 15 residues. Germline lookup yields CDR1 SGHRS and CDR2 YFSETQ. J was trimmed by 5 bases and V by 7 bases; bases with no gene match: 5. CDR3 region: CASGKGLAGDNEQFF. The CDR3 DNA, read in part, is TGCGCCAGCGGAAAGGGACTAGCGGGGGACAATGAG. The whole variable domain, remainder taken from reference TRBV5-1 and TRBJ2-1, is KAGVTQTPRYLIKTRGQQVTLSCSPISGHRSVSWYQQTPGQGLQFLFEYFSETQRNKGNFPGRFSGRQFSNSRSEMNVSTLELGDSALYLCASGKGLAGDNEQFFGPGTRLTVL.

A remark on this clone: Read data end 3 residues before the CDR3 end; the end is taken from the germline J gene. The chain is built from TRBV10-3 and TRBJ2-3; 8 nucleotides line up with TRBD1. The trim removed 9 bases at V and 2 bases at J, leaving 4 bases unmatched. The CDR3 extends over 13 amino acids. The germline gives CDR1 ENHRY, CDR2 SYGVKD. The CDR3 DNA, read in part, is TGTGCCATTGGGACAGGATACACAGATACG. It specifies CAIGTGYTDT. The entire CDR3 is CAIGTGYTDTQYF.

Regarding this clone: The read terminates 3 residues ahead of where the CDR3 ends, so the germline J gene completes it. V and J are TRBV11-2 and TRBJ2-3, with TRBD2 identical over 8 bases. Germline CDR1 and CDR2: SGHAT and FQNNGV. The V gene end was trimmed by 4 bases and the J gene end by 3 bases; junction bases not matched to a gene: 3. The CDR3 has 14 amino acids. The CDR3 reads CASSYVAGTDTQYF. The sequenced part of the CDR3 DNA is TGTGCCAGCAGCTACGTAGCGGGGACAGATACG.

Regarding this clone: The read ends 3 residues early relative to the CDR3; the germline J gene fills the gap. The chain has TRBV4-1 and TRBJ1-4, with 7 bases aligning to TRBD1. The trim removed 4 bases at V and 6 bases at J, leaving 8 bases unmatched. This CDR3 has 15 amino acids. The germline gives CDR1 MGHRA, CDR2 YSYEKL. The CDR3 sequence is CASSRSRDSYEKLFF. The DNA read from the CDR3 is TGCGCCAGCAGCCGGAGCCGGGACAGTTATGAAAAA.

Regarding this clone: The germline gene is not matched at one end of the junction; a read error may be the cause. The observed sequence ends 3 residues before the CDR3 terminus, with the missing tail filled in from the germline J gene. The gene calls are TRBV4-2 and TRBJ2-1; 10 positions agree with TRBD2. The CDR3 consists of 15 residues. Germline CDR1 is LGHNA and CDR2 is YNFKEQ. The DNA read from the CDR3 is TGCGCCAGCAGCCAAGATAGCGGGGGGTACAATGAG. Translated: CASSQDSGGYNE. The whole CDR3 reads CASSQDSGGYNEQFF.

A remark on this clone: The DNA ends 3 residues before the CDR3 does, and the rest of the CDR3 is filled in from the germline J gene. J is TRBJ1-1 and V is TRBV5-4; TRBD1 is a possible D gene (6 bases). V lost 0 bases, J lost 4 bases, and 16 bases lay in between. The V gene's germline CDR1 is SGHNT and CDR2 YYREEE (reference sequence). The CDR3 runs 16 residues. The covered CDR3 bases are TGTGCCAGCAGCTTGGGGGGGGGCAGGGTGATCACTGAA. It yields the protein CASSLGGGRVITE. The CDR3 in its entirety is CASSLGGGRVITEAFF.

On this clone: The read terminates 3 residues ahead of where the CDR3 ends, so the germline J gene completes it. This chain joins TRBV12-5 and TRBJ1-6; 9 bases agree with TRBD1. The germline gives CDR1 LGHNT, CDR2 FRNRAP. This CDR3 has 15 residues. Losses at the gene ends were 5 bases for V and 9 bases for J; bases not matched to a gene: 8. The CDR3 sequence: CASGGDTGGVSPLHF. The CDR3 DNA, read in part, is TGTGCTAGTGGTGGCGATACAGGGGGCGTTTCACCC.

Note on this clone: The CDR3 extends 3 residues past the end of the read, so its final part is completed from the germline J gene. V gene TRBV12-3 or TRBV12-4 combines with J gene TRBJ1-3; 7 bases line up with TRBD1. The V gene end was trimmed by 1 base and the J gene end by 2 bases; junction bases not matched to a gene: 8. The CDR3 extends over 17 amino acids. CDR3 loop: CASSLGPGGRAGNTIYF. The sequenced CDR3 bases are TGTGCCAGCAGTTTAGGGCCAGGGGGTAGGGCTGGAAACACC.

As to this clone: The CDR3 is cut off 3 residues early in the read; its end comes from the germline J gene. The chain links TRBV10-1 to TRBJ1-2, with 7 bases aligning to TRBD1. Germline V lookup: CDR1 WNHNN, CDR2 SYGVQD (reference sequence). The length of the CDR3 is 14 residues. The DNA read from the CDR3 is TGCGCCAGCAGCCGGGACAGCCAAAGGGAGGGC. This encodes CASSRDSQREG. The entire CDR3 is CASSRDSQREGYTF.

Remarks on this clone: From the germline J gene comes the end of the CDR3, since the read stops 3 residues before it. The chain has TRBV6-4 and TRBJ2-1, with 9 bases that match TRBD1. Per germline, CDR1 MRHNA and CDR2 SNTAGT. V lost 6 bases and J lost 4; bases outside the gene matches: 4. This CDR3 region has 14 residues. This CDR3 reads CASSPGTGYNEQFF. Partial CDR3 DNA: TGTGCCAGCAGCCCCGGGACAGGGTACAATGAG.

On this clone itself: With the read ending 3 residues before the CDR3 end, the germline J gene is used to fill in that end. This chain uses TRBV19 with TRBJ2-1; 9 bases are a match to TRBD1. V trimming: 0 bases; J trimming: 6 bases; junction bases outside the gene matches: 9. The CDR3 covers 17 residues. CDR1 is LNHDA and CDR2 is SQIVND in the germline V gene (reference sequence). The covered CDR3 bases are TGTGCCAGTAGTATAGATCTCGGAACAGGGGGCCGCAATGAG. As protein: CASSIDLGTGGRNE. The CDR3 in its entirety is CASSIDLGTGGRNEQFF.

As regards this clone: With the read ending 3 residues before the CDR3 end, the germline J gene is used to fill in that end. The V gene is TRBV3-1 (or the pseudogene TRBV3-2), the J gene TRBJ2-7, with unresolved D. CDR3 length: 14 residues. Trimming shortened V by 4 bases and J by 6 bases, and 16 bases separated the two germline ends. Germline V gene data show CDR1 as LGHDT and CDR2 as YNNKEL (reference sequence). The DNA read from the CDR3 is TGTGCCAGCAGCCGTCGTCAGGCCTCAGCCGAG. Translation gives CASSRRQASAE. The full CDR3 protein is CASSRRQASAEQYF.